One and the same sample provided the 15 T cell receptor beta chains below, sequenced in a study of blood T cells in healthy people across ages. The use of a sample-barcoded 5' primer and a J-beta primer mix characterized a second PCR of roughly 6 to 11 cycles. In TCRdb, the 5' RACE reads were re-called with MiXCR into one record per CDR3 protein. The sample shows 1.5 million to 2 million distinct CDR3 sequences, around 48% of them seen only once. The sample consisted of blood. These TCRs come from a woman in her thirties or forties in good health.

This clonotype showed up just a few times. The rearrangement uses TRBV7-2 and TRBJ2-7; a possible D gene is TRBD1 (6 bases). Trimming removed 5 bases at V and 5 bases at J, with 16 bases between. Germline CDR1 reads SGHTA; CDR2 reads FQGNSA. There are 14 residues in the CDR3. CDR3 region: CASSNGPGADEQYF. The CDR3 coding sequence is TGTGCCAGCAGCAATGGACCAGGGGCTGACGAGCAGTACTTC.

The chain couples TRBV2 to TRBJ2-1, with 9 positions matching TRBD1. The CDR3 totals 15 residues. Per the germline V gene, CDR1 is SNHLY and CDR2 is FYNNEI. V shed 5 bases, J shed 6 bases, and the junction held 8 bases outside the gene matches. CDR3 DNA sequence: TGTGCCAGCAGTCCTACAGGGGGCATTGGCAATGAGCAGTTCTTC. This sequence encodes CASSPTGGIGNEQFF.

The chain couples TRBV15 to TRBJ1-5, with a possible D match to TRBD1 (6 bases). V was pared by 4 bases and J by 6 bases, with 22 bases between. Per germline, CDR1 LNHNV and CDR2 YYDKDF (reference sequence). CDR3 length: 17 amino acids. CDR3 sequence (DNA): TGTGCCACCAGCACGATAAAATCAAACAGGGCTAGTCAGCCCCAGCATTTT. Its translation: CATSTIKSNRASQPQHF.

V usage is TRBV3-1 and J usage is TRBJ2-4; 9 bases line up with TRBD1. The J call is in doubt because the DNA end fits TRBJ2-5 better. In germline, CDR1 is LGHDT, CDR2 YNNKEL (reference sequence). This CDR3 contains 15 residues. CDR3 in amino acids: CASSQGGQGLETQYF. The CDR3 DNA reads as TGTGCCAGCAGCCAGGGGGGACAGGGACTAGAGACCCAGTACTTC.

The V call is TRBV3-1, the J call TRBJ2-3; 9 nucleotides agree with TRBD2. Germline loops: CDR1 LGHDT, CDR2 YNNKEL (reference sequence). The CDR3 sequence is 16 residues long. J lost 2 bases, V lost 1 base, and 4 bases had no gene match. CDR3 nucleotide sequence: TGTGCCAGCAGCCAAGTAGCGGGGGCCCTCACAGATACGCAGTATTTT. Its protein is CASSQVAGALTDTQYF.

The V gene is TRBV6-1, the J gene TRBJ2-7; D may be TRBD1 (7 bases). TRBJ2-5 matches the DNA end more closely, so the J call is doubtful. Germline V gene sequence: CDR1 MNHNS, CDR2 SASEGT. This CDR3 comprises 14 residues. CDR3 in amino acids: CASNAEQGGETQYF. The CDR3 DNA reads TGTGCCAGCAATGCGGAGCAGGGGGGCGAGACCCAGTACTTC.

The rearrangement joins TRBV12-3 or TRBV12-4 to TRBJ2-4, with a weak D call TRBD1 (6 bases). This CDR3 comprises 14 residues. The V end lost 6 bases, the J end lost 3 bases, and 12 bases lay between the germline ends. The CDR3 bases are TGTGCCAGCAGCAGGGGTCGGGGCAAAAACATTCAGTACTTC. It is translated as CASSRGRGKNIQYF.

The J gene is TRBJ2-6, the V gene TRBV4-1, with D possibly being TRBD1 (5 bases). V dropped 1 base and J dropped 4 bases, with 11 bases sitting between them. The CDR3 runs 16 residues. Germline V gene sequence: CDR1 MGHRA, CDR2 YSYEKL. CDR3: CASSQVAGNGANVLTF. The DNA for the CDR3 is TGCGCCAGCAGCCAAGTCGCAGGGAACGGGGCCAACGTCCTGACTTTC.

This chain links TRBV7-9 with TRBJ2-7, with D possibly TRBD1 on 5 matching bases. The CDR3 spans 15 residues. The ends were cut back, 3 bases at V and 2 bases at J, with 14 bases in the middle. CDR1 and CDR2 (germline): SEHNR, FQNEAQ (reference sequence). CDR3 in amino acids: CASSLGARVTYEQYF. The CDR3, as DNA: TGTGCCAGCAGCTTGGGTGCCAGGGTAACCTACGAGCAGTACTTC.

This clonotype was counted between two and nine times. The chain couples TRBV5-1 to TRBJ2-1, with D hard to call. V lost 6 bases and J lost 7, with 14 bases in between. The CDR3 totals 13 residues. Per the germline V gene, CDR1 is SGHRS and CDR2 is YFSETQ. CDR3 DNA: TGCGCCAGCAACAACCCTACAGCTAATGAGCAGTTCTTC. This sequence encodes CASNNPTANEQFF.

The genes are TRBV7-8 and TRBJ2-3; 7 bases agree with TRBD1. The CDR3 covers 13 residues. V trimming: 7 bases; J trimming: 7 bases; junction bases outside the gene matches: 8. CDR1 and CDR2 from the germline V gene are SGHVS and FQNEAQ. The CDR3 loop is CASKGQYDHTQYF. The DNA for the CDR3 is TGTGCCAGCAAGGGACAGTATGACCATACGCAGTATTTT.

The sample holds a few counts of this clonotype. The chain recombines TRBV5-5 with TRBJ2-1; perhaps TRBD1 as D (5 bases). The germline V gene has CDR1 SGHKS and CDR2 YYEKEE (reference sequence). The CDR3 has 14 residues. Trimming took 2 bases from V and 4 from J, leaving 10 bases between them. CDR3 DNA sequence: TGTGCCAGCAGCTTAAAACAGGAGTACAATGAGCAGTTCTTC. Encoded protein: CASSLKQEYNEQFF.

J is TRBJ1-1 and V is TRBV2; perhaps TRBD1 as D (6 bases). The CDR3 covers 15 residues. The V end lost 6 bases, the J end lost 2 bases, and 16 bases lay between the germline ends. Per germline, CDR1 SNHLY and CDR2 FYNNEI. The CDR3 bases are TGTGCCAGCAGAGAGTTGACAGGAACAAACACTGAAGCTTTCTTT. Its translation is CASRELTGTNTEAFF.

The chain links TRBV4-3 to TRBJ2-4, with D perhaps given as TRBD1 or TRBD2 (5 bases each). Germline loops: CDR1 LGHNA, CDR2 YSLEER. This CDR3 is 14 amino acids long. V was pared by 6 bases and J by 6 bases, with 15 bases between. The CDR3 spells CASSRAVGTNIQYF. The CDR3, as DNA: TGCGCCAGCAGTCGCGCCGTCGGGACAAACATTCAGTACTTC.

The rearrangement uses TRBV15 and TRBJ2-7; D is unresolved. The CDR3 is 15 residues long. V was pared by 4 bases and J by 2 bases, with 15 bases between. From germline, CDR1 is LNHNV and CDR2 YYDKDF (reference sequence). CDR3 in amino acids: CATSKWEPTPYEQYF. The CDR3 nucleotides read TGTGCCACCAGCAAATGGGAACCGACCCCCTACGAGCAGTACTTC.